This T cell receptor (beta chain) was obtained from a study of blood T cell repertoires in COVID-19. Looking at the study overall: In each case, the material was cDNA or gDNA derived from T cells, B-cell-depleted T cells, or PBMCs.

Study processing details: The authors estimated nucleated cell counts from reference gene primer amplification. TCRdb's copy holds only in-frame clones and misses some; the assay was immunoSEQ multiplex PCR. The V and J calls and clone size are taken from that table; D and trimming were inferred from the DNA. The sample includes over 35,000 clones, about 77% of them seen just once. CDR1 MRHNA and CDR2 SNTAGT come from the germline V gene. V shed 7 bases and J 5 bases; nucleotides not matched to a gene: 7. There are 14 residues in the CDR3. For this clone: Other DNA sequences of this sample code for an identical CDR3.

The J gene is TRBJ1-2, the V gene TRBV6-4; 10 positions match TRBD1. This receptor was obtained from a man between 60 and 70 years old with acute or convalescent COVID-19. The sample was peripheral blood. The chain's CDR3 is CASTPGQGKYGYTF. The DNA of the CDR3 is TGTGCCAGCACCCCGGGACAGGGGAAGTATGGCTACACCTTC.